Each of the 29 T cell receptor beta chains below was sequenced from the same sample in a study of CD8+CD57+ T cells in acquired aplastic anemia. TCR beta VDJ and CDR3 were profiled, and genomic DNA was the template. MiXCR, applied by TCRdb to the reads, yields one record per CDR3 protein. Of some 160,000 distinct CDR3 sequences listed, less than 60% are singletons. Whoever was chosen for sequencing had shown CD8+CD57+ cell expansion by flow cytometry. Input material: sorted CD4+, CD8+, or CD8+CD57+ T cells (not recorded which) from PBMCs. The receptors shown here come from a human donor with aplastic anemia.

This clonotype was seen at least ten times. J is TRBJ2-2 and V is TRBV12-3 or TRBV12-4; 7 nucleotides align to TRBD2. V shed 5 bases, J shed 5 bases, and the junction held 8 bases outside the gene matches. CDR3 length: 15 residues. The CDR3 region is CASSHTSDGTGELFF. CDR3 DNA: TGTGCCAGCAGTCATACTAGCGATGGGACCGGGGAGCTGTTTTTT.

This clonotype appeared many times. The rearrangement links TRBV12-3 or TRBV12-4 to TRBJ2-5; 9 nucleotides align to TRBD2. CDR3 length: 15 amino acids. V dropped 5 bases and J dropped 5; count of bases not matched to a gene: 9. As DNA, the CDR3 is TGTGCCAGCAGTGGGACTAGCCGGTCTGGTGAGACCCAGTACTTC. Its translation is CASSGTSRSGETQYF.

The table lists this clonotype with many counts. The rearrangement links TRBV7-2 to TRBJ1-1; maybe TRBD1 (6 bases). The ends were cut back, 3 bases at V and 3 bases at J, with 8 bases in the middle. The CDR3 contains 13 residues. Germline CDR1 reads SGHTA; CDR2 reads FQGNSA. This chain's CDR3 is CASSFYRDTEAFF. CDR3 DNA: TGTGCCAGCAGCTTTTACAGGGACACTGAAGCTTTCTTT.

Note on this clonotype: A junction boundary mismatches the germline segment, possibly from a read error. The chain carries TRBV7-8 and TRBJ2-1, with D uncertain. The CDR3 sequence is 11 residues long. The germline V gene encodes CDR1 SGHVS and CDR2 FQNEAQ. The CDR3 is CASSKVTEQFF. The CDR3, as DNA: TGTGCTAGCAGCAAGGTGACTGAGCAATTCTTC.

The sample holds a few counts of this clonotype. The gene calls are TRBV6-1 and TRBJ1-1; D remains unclear. The germline CDR1 and CDR2 sequences are MNHNS and SASEGT. The CDR3 is 18 amino acids. With 0 bases removed from V and 1 base from J, the gap between germline ends came to 18 bases. The CDR3 DNA is TGTGCCAGCAGTGAAGCGCGAGGACCGGTCTTTGCGAACACTGAAGCTTTCTTT. It yields the protein CASSEARGPVFANTEAFF.

CDR3 amino acids: CSVVPGEQYF. CDR3 DNA sequence: TGCAGCGTTGTACCGGGCGAGCAGTACTTC. The chain recombines TRBV29-1 with TRBJ2-7; D not certain. The V end was cut by 4 bases, the J end by 6 bases, with 7 bases between. Per the germline V gene, CDR1 is SQVTM and CDR2 is ANQGSEA. The CDR3 consists of 10 residues.

For this clonotype: One junction end does not reproduce the germline sequence, and a read error may be involved. The chain joins TRBV10-1 to TRBJ1-2, with D tentatively TRBD1 (5 bases). Looked up from germline, CDR1 is WNHNN and CDR2 is SYGVQD (reference sequence). The CDR3 runs to 13 residues. This CDR3 is CAISESRGHGYTF. The DNA for the CDR3 is TGTGCCATCAGTGAGTCGCGGGGCCACGGCTACACCTTC.

The J gene is TRBJ1-5, the V gene TRBV10-3, with TRBD1 identical over 9 bases. This CDR3 region has 13 residues. Germline loops: CDR1 ENHRY, CDR2 SYGVKD. Losses at the gene ends were 6 bases for V and 4 bases for J; bases not matched to a gene: 1. DNA of the CDR3: TGTGCCATCAGAGGGACAGGGAATCAGCCCCAGCATTTT. It is translated as CAIRGTGNQPQHF.

This clonotype was counted a few times. A single base separates this from a much larger clone, so it may be a read error. The rearrangement uses TRBV20-1 and TRBJ2-7; TRBD1 matches at 8 bases. The CDR3 is 14 residues long. CDR1 is DFQATT and CDR2 is SNEGSKA in the germline V gene (reference sequence). CDR3 residues: CRLGSGQALYEQYV. The DNA for the CDR3 is TGCAGGTTGGGGTCGGGACAGGCCCTCTACGAGCAGTACGTC.

This clonotype was seen repeatedly, ten times or more. This chain connects TRBV19 to TRBJ1-1; TRBD1 is a possible D gene (5 bases). This CDR3 has 15 amino acids. V lost 0 bases, J lost 2 bases, and 10 bases lay in between. Germline V lookup: CDR1 LNHDA, CDR2 SQIVND (reference sequence). CDR3 DNA sequence: TGTGCCAGTAGTATAGAGGGGGGGATAAACACTGAAGCTTTCTTT. Translated: CASSIEGGINTEAFF.

This clonotype came up many times. The chain carries TRBV7-3 and TRBJ2-3; 10 nucleotides align to TRBD1. Trimming at V came to 1 base and at J to 6 bases, leaving 4 bases not matched to a gene. This CDR3 contains 15 residues. Germline assignment: CDR1 SGHTA and CDR2 FQGTGA. This CDR3 reads CASSLMGQGLDTQYF. CDR3 DNA: TGTGCCAGCAGCTTAATGGGACAGGGGTTGGATACGCAGTATTTT. The variable domain in full, with the rest retrieved from reference TRBV7-3 and TRBJ2-3, is GAGVSQTPSNKVTEKGKYVELRCDPISGHTALYWYRQSLGQGPEFLIYFQGTGAADDSGLPNDRFFAVRPEGSVSTLKIQRTERGDSAVYLCASSLMGQGLDTQYFGPGTRLTVL.

This clonotype was recorded a few times. The rearrangement links TRBV6-1 to TRBJ1-1; 7 nucleotides agree with TRBD1. Germline lookup yields CDR1 MNHNS and CDR2 SASEGT. This CDR3 is built from 14 residues. The ends lost 6 bases at V and 5 bases at J; junction bases unmatched: 9. The CDR3 DNA reads as TGTGCCAGCAGATCCGCAGGGGGGGGAACTGAAGCTTTCTTT. Translated: CASRSAGGGTEAFF.

The chain couples TRBV24-1 to TRBJ2-5; either TRBD1 or TRBD2 may fit D (6 bases each). The CDR3 contains 13 residues. Trimming removed 0 bases from V and 14 bases from J, with 15 bases in between. Germline-derived CDR1 and CDR2 are KGHDR and SFDVKD. Here the CDR3 reads CATSDLRDTGVYF. Written as DNA, the CDR3 is TGTGCCACCAGTGATTTGCGGGACACGGGGGTCTACTTC.

This clonotype has only one observation. The CDR3 sequence: CASKGQGIRQPQHF. DNA of the CDR3: TGTGCCAGCAAGGGACAGGGGATTAGGCAGCCCCAGCATTTT. The chain has TRBV2 and TRBJ1-5, with 10 positions matching TRBD1. Trimming took 7 bases from V and 7 from J; bases not matched to a gene: 7. Germline CDR1 SNHLY, CDR2 FYNNEI. The CDR3 sequence is 14 residues long.

At least ten counts were recorded for this clonotype. V is TRBV20-1 and J is TRBJ2-7; D remains unclear. CDR1 DFQATT and CDR2 SNEGSKA come from the germline V gene (reference sequence). There are 14 residues in the CDR3. The V end lost 7 bases, the J end lost 3 bases, and 19 bases lay between the germline ends. DNA of the CDR3: TGCAGTGGTCCCCTCCCCTATCGGGTCTACGAGCAGTACGTC. Translation gives CSGPLPYRVYEQYV.

This clonotype was seen a few times. The chain couples TRBV19 to TRBJ1-6, with TRBD1 as a possible D gene (5 bases). CDR3 size: 15 residues. Trimming left V 3 bases short and J 7 bases short, with 13 bases between. Germline V gene sequence: CDR1 LNHDA, CDR2 SQIVND (reference sequence). The CDR3: CASSIPGLLNSPLHF. The CDR3 DNA is TGTGCCAGTAGTATCCCGGGACTGCTGAATTCACCCCTCCACTTT.

A remark on this clonotype: The missing conserved phenylalanine or tryptophan at the end of this CDR3 makes a read error likely. The DNA is omitted, as the CDR3 cannot be located on it reliably, and the CDR3 follows TCRdb's listing. The chain links TRBV24-1 to TRBJ2-2; the table gives TRBD1 as D, unverified against the DNA. The CDR3 length equals 16 residues, ends included. CDR1 is KGHDR and CDR2 is SFDVKD in the germline V gene. The CDR3 reads CATSDLATGRTGELLS.

The rearrangement uses TRBV7-8 and TRBJ2-7; no clear D gene. The CDR3 totals 13 residues. Trimming left V 5 bases short and J 2 bases short, with 10 bases between. Germline assignment: CDR1 SGHVS and CDR2 FQNEAQ. CDR3 in amino acids: CASSLTPAYEQYF. CDR3 sequence (DNA): TGTGCCAGCAGCCTCACTCCCGCCTACGAGCAGTACTTC.

Worth noting for this clonotype: A much larger clone sits a single nucleotide away, making a read error possible. The V gene is TRBV5-1, the J gene TRBJ2-5; D is unclear. Between the trimmed V and J ends, which lost 4 bases and 5 bases, there was a span of 12 bases. This CDR3 comprises 13 residues. CDR1 is SGHRS and CDR2 is YFSETQ in the germline V gene. The CDR3 DNA reads as TGCGCCAGCAGCAAAGGTGGTGGGGAGACCCAGTACTTC. Translated: CASSKGGGETQYF.

This clonotype was seen more than once but under ten times. The V call is TRBV27, the J call TRBJ2-3, with TRBD2 matching over 11 bases. The CDR3 has 16 amino acids. Trimming removed 7 bases from V and 6 bases from J; junction bases left unmatched: 12. Germline V gene sequence: CDR1 MNHEY, CDR2 SMNVEV (reference sequence). CDR3 coding DNA: TGTGCCAGCACCTCCGGTACTAGCGGGAGTCTTGATACGCAGTATTTT. This gives the protein CASTSGTSGSLDTQYF.

Ten or more counts support this clonotype. The V gene is TRBV18, the J gene TRBJ2-7; the D is unclear. V dropped 3 bases and J dropped 2 bases, with 2 bases sitting between them. The CDR3 extends over 11 amino acids. CDR1 is KGHSH and CDR2 is LQKENI in the germline V gene. CDR3 amino acids: CASSPPYEQYV. The CDR3, as DNA: TGTGCCAGCTCACCGCCCTACGAGCAGTACGTC.

The chain has TRBV7-9 and TRBJ2-5, with TRBD2 identical over 7 bases. The ends lost 5 bases at V and 5 bases at J; junction bases unmatched: 5. Germline V lookup: CDR1 SEHNR, CDR2 FQNEAQ (reference sequence). The CDR3 totals 13 residues. The CDR3 DNA reads TGTGCCAGCAGCGCCCAGCGGGGTGAGACCCAGTACTTC. Translation: CASSAQRGETQYF.

The chain carries TRBV4-3 and TRBJ1-6, with D tentatively TRBD1 (5 bases). Germline CDR1 LGHNA, CDR2 YSLEER. CDR3 length: 15 residues. The V and J ends lost 4 bases and 19 bases respectively, with 26 bases between them. DNA of the CDR3: TGCGCCAGCAGCCTTGAGGGACTCGCACGCTCGCTCCTACACTTT. Its protein is CASSLEGLARSLLHF.

This clonotype came up many times. This rearrangement joins TRBV12-3 or TRBV12-4 to TRBJ1-2, with TRBD1 as a possible D gene (5 bases). V lost 6 bases to trimming and J lost 4 bases, with 12 bases between them. The CDR3 contains 13 residues. The CDR3 sequence is CASSSGQPYGYTF. The CDR3 nucleotides are TGTGCCAGCAGCTCCGGACAACCCTATGGCTACACCTTC.

The rearrangement joins TRBV12-3 or TRBV12-4 to TRBJ1-1, with 9 bases aligning to TRBD1. There are 17 residues in the CDR3. Trimming cost V 5 bases and J 4 bases; bases outside gene matches: 14. CDR3 amino acids: CASSSGQGNLLGTEAFF. DNA of the CDR3: TGTGCCAGCAGTAGCGGACAGGGGAACTTACTGGGCACTGAAGCTTTCTTT.

This clonotype was recorded many times. This chain uses TRBV5-4 with TRBJ1-6; TRBD1 is a possible D gene (6 bases). Germline V gene data show CDR1 as SGHNT and CDR2 as YYREEE (reference sequence). V was pared by 5 bases and J by 3 bases, with 12 bases between. The CDR3 sequence is 15 residues long. The CDR3 bases are TGTGCCAGCAGTCCCGGACAGCTCTATAATTCACCCCTCCACTTT. As protein: CASSPGQLYNSPLHF. Full variable domain (rest looked up from reference TRBV5-4 and TRBJ1-6): ETGVTQSPTHLIKTRGQQVTLRCSSQSGHNTVSWYQQALGQGPQFIFQYYREEENGRGNFPPRFSGLQFPNYSSELNVNALELDDSALYLCASSPGQLYNSPLHFGNGTRLTVT.

A few counts support this clonotype. V and J are TRBV6-2 or TRBV6-3 and TRBJ2-1; 12 nucleotides align to TRBD2. The V segment lost 6 bases and the J segment 2 bases; nucleotides outside the gene matches: 5. From germline, CDR1 is MNHEY and CDR2 SVGEGT. This CDR3 region has 16 residues. The CDR3 sequence is CASRSRTSGAYNEQFF. CDR3 nucleotide sequence: TGTGCCAGCAGATCCCGGACTAGCGGGGCCTACAATGAGCAGTTCTTC.

The rearrangement uses TRBV5-4 and TRBJ1-1; D is unresolved. Germline CDR1 and CDR2: SGHNT and YYREEE (reference sequence). V shed 0 bases and J shed 7 bases, with 19 bases lying between them. The CDR3 length is 16 residues. CDR3 nucleotides: TGTGCCAGCAGCTTGGGCGCTTCCTTTCCCCTCCTTGAAGCTTTCTTT. Its protein is CASSLGASFPLLEAFF.

In the case of this clonotype: A much larger clone is a single base away; this may be a read error. The V and J genes are TRBV3-1 and TRBJ2-1; D is ambiguous. Per germline, CDR1 LGHDT and CDR2 YNNKEL (reference sequence). The CDR3 contains 13 residues. The chain's CDR3 is CASSRQVYAEQSF. In DNA, the CDR3 is TGTGCCAGCAGCCGTCAGGTATACGCGGAGCAGTCCTTC.